The source of this TCR beta chain is a study of cytomegalovirus exposure and HLA in healthy donors. In the PCR, 60 Vbeta and 13 Jbeta primers were used. Repertoires were generated with immunoSEQ multiplex PCR, while TCRdb's copy carries only in-frame clones and drops some. The sample shows some 160,000 clones, over 70% of them seen only once. Trimming took 0 bases from V and 6 from J; bases not matched to a gene: 7. CDR3 length: 16 residues. Germline CDR1 reads MGHRA; CDR2 reads YSYEKL. The source is a woman aged 18-30 years in good health and CMV-seronegative. Sequencing used PBMCs. The chain is built from TRBV4-1 and TRBJ2-4; 8 nucleotides agree with TRBD1. The CDR3 nucleotides read TGCGCCAGCAGCCAAGATCTCAGGGGGCGATCAAACATTCAGTACTTC. It encodes CASSQDLRGRSNIQYF.